This paragraph covers one TCR beta chain sequence. The entry originates in a study of regulatory T cells in long-lasting Graves disease. The length of the CDR3 is 16 residues. Trimming cost V 8 bases and J 7 bases; bases outside gene matches: 11. Germline-derived CDR1 and CDR2 are SQVTM and ANQGSEA. Time point of the sample: newly diagnosed GD, antithyroid drugs for less than 3 months. The TCR library was made from RNA that had been extracted from PBMCs in TRIzol. Doctors identified Graves' disease using the American Thyroid Association guidelines. Arm-PCR of CDR3 regions and iRepertoire HTBI primers were used to build TCR beta libraries. In TCRdb, the multiplex PCR reads were re-called with MiXCR into one record per CDR3 protein. The sample yields roughly 500,000 distinct CDR3 sequences, 12% to 15% seen once. The sample was also reused in another study, on T cells in Graves' hyperthyroidism and ophthalmopathy. That study adds: Most clonotypes expanded in the thyroid (above 0.001) were also present in blood.

The material sequenced was peripheral blood mononuclear cells (PBMCs), taken at new diagnosis, from a patient treated with antithyroid drugs. This sequence originates from a woman aged 45-65 years with Graves disease. V is TRBV29-1 and J is TRBJ2-1, with 16 bases lining up with TRBD2. The CDR3 here is CSLRPGLAGGRNEQFF. In nucleotides, the CDR3 is TGCAGCCTACGGCCGGGACTAGCGGGAGGGAGGAATGAGCAGTTCTTC.